This TCR beta chain is from a study of T cells after yellow fever vaccination (dated by TCRdb to between 2018 and 2021). Regarding the study in general: The SMART-Seq v4 Ultra Low Input RNA kit was used to prepare libraries from fractions with low cell numbers. To follow T-cell clones before and after primary and booster YFV17D yellow fever vaccination, bulk TCR alpha and beta repertoires were sequenced over time. Two healthy male donors made up the cohort, one aged 18 to 30 years and the other aged 30 to 40 years. Blood samples were taken at several timepoints before and after primary and secondary immunization, and bulk PBMC replicates and cell subsets were isolated.

Points on this clonotype: Its antigen target is currently unknown. No much larger clone is present one base from it, and per-base qualities are unavailable.

The study at large found these results: After the booster, most of the clones that had expanded following primary vaccination were detected again (roughly 96% of CD4 and more than 85% of CD8), which suggests that memory was broadly maintained. Because only a couple of donors were included in the study, the extent to which the findings can be generalized is limited. The secondary T-cell response was weaker than the primary response but faster, peaking on day 5 instead of day 15. Because abundant contaminating clonotypes from the bulk population could be contained in FACS-sorted repertoires, computational filtering was required. A small fraction of clonotypes showed up in both the CD4 and CD8 compartments, probably as a result of convergent recombination.

From the germline V gene, CDR1 is SGHDN and CDR2 is FVKESK. The V and J ends are trimmed by 7 bases and 0 bases, leaving 12 bases between them. Spanning cysteine to phenylalanine, the CDR3 consists of 14 amino acids. Only the CDR3 region is kept as DNA, spanning 42 bases read in frame from base 1. The treatment or condition label for this specimen denotes: live attenuated yellow fever vaccine strain. PBMCs were isolated from peripheral blood using a standard Ficoll-Paque protocol. CD4 and CD8 T-cell fractions were isolated with Dynabeads CD4 and CD8 positive selection kits. TriZol was used to extract RNA from bulk PBMCs, from CD4 and CD8 fractions, and from dextramer-positive and dextramer-negative fractions. TCR cDNA was synthesized by 5'RACE template switching, which introduced a universal primer site and unique molecular identifiers. cDNA synthesis was primed from both the TCR alpha and TCR beta constant segments. Library amplification involved two PCR steps, and the second step added sample barcodes and sequencing adapters. Sequencing of libraries was performed on Illumina HiSeq 2500 (2x100 bp) or NovaSeq (2x150 bp). Regarding the original processing steps: Reads were demultiplexed and collapsed into UMI consensus sequences with MIGEC, and V(D)J alignment was performed with MiXCR. Clonotypes responding to the vaccine were identified with edgeR on replicate PBMC samples, with the criteria of FDR below 0.01 and a log2 fold change above 5 up to day 15. Each bulk clonotype was labeled CD4 or CD8 based on which sequenced repertoire, CD4 or CD8, contained the clonotype at higher abundance. Starting from the raw public reads, TCRdb applied fastp trimming at Q25, assembled clones with MiXCR and retained in-frame beta chains. Under each unique CDR3 protein, matching rows form one entry showing the most common genes and DNA. What appears here as the V and J calls and clone size reflects TCRdb's work, not the paper's. This sample is represented by 50,000 to 75,000 distinct CDR3 sequences; about 6.6% of them were singletons. Jointly, the top ten make up 40% of the sample.

This clonotype was sampled from a man younger than 35 who received the YFV17D yellow fever vaccine. The sequencing here drew on CD8+ T cells sorted from PBMCs, taken on the day of the first yellow fever vaccination. The sequence is built from TRBV14 and TRBJ1-1; TRBD1 might be the D gene, on 5 matching bases. The DNA is TGTGCCAGCAACCGCGTGGGGCTGAACACTGAAGCTTTCTTT. It codes for CASNRVGLNTEAFF.